This T cell receptor (beta chain) was sequenced during a study of blood T cell repertoires in COVID-19. Study in general: COVID-19 samples, acute and convalescent, were from the United States, Italy and Spain.

V lost 7 bases to trimming and J lost 0 bases, with 13 bases between them. CDR3 length: 15 residues. Germline V lookup: CDR1 SGHAT, CDR2 FQNNGV. The authors' processing: Nucleated cell number was recorded as an estimate derived from reference gene primer amplification. Here immunoSEQ multiplex PCR was the method, and the copy in TCRdb shows in-frame clones only, minus some. That table furnishes V, J and clone size, whereas the DNA furnished D and trimming. The sample contains 250,000 or so clones, 80% to 90% of which appear only once. The J gene is TRBJ2-1, the V gene TRBV11-2; possibly TRBD1 for D (5 bases). The sequencing sample was made of PBMCs or T cells enriched from blood (not recorded which). The TCR comes from a woman aged 25 to 39 who had been exposed to COVID-19. CDR3 in DNA: TGTGCCAGCACCTTTGATAGGGGCTCCTACAATGAGCAGTTCTTC. It yields the protein CASTFDRGSYNEQFF.